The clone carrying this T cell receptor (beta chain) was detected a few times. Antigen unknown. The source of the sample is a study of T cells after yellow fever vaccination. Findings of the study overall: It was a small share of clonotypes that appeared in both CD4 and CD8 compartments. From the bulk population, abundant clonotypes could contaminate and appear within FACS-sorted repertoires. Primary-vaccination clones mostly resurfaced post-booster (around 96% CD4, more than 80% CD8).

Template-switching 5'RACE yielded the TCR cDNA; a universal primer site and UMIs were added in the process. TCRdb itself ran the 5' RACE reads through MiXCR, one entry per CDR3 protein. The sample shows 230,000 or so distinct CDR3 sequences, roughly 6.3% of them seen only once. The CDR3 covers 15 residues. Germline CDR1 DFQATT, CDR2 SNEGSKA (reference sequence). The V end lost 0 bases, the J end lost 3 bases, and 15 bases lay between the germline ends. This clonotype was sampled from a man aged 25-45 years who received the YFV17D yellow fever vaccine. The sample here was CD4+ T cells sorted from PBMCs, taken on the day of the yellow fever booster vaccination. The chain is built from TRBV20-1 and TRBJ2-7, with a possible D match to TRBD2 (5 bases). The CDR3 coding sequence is TGCAGTGCTAGAGATTTCAGAGGGAGACTCTACGAGCAGTACTTC. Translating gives CSARDFRGRLYEQYF.